Listed here are 9 T cell receptor beta chains from one sample, sequenced in a study of CD8 T cells in ankylosing spondylitis. Study-wide findings and caveats: A motif in TCR beta, a set of eight highly homologous variants, appeared characteristic of ankylosing spondylitis blood.

MiXCR, applied by TCRdb to the 5' RACE reads, yields one record per CDR3 protein. Among a few hundred thousand distinct CDR3 sequences listed, roughly 8% were seen once. Their antigens are not known. Sequenced sample: blood, either unsorted or a sorted T cell fraction (not recorded which). The origin of the receptors is a male donor with ankylosing spondylitis.

The chain combines TRBV12-3 or TRBV12-4 with TRBJ2-5, with a possible D match to TRBD2 (5 bases). This CDR3 region has 17 residues. V was cut by 4 bases and J by 5 bases, with 23 bases left in between. The CDR3 DNA sequence: TGTGCCAGCAGTTCGTGGACTCGACCAAGAGAGTCGGAGACCCAGTACTTC. Residues: CASSSWTRPRESETQYF.

In its sample, this clonotype was seen a few times. The V and J genes are TRBV29-1 and TRBJ2-3; 9 nucleotides line up with TRBD2. This CDR3 is built from 16 residues. Germline trimming cut 1 base from V and 0 bases from J; bases unmatched to any gene: 5. Germline V gene data show CDR1 as SQVTM and CDR2 as ANQGSEA. CDR3 protein: CSVEGGLAGSTDTQYF. CDR3 nucleotides: TGCAGCGTTGAAGGTGGGCTAGCGGGGAGCACAGATACGCAGTATTTT.

This clonotype was observed a few times. This chain links TRBV5-1 with TRBJ2-1, with D tentatively TRBD2 (6 bases). The germline V and J ends were trimmed by 4 bases and 2 bases, with 16 bases remaining between them. Germline CDR1 SGHRS, CDR2 YFSETQ. This CDR3 spans 16 amino acids. The CDR3 DNA follows: TGCGCCAGCAGCCCCGGGACTTGGGAGCCCTACAATGAGCAGTTCTTC. The encoded protein is CASSPGTWEPYNEQFF.

At least ten counts were recorded for this clonotype. The chain recombines TRBV12-3 or TRBV12-4 with TRBJ2-3; maybe TRBD2 (6 bases). Trimming cost V 2 bases and J 4 bases, with 7 bases left between them. The CDR3 length is 13 residues. This CDR3 reads CASSLSGADTQYF. Here the CDR3 DNA reads TGTGCCAGCAGTTTATCGGGGGCAGATACGCAGTATTTT.

This clonotype occurred a few times. This chain links TRBV6-2 or TRBV6-3 with TRBJ2-5; tentative D call: TRBD1 (6 bases). Deletions cut 7 bases from V and 4 bases from J, with 10 bases between. Germline V gene data show CDR1 as MNHEY and CDR2 as SVGEGT. CDR3 length: 12 amino acids. The CDR3 DNA reads TGTGCCAGCATGATGGGGGCAGAGACCCAGTACTTC. Residues: CASMMGAETQYF.

The V gene is TRBV18, the J gene TRBJ2-3; D unclear. Germline V lookup: CDR1 KGHSH, CDR2 LQKENI. Trimming removed 2 bases from V and 0 bases from J, with 9 bases in between. CDR3 length equals 15 residues. The chain's CDR3 is CASSPVVSSTDTQYF. The CDR3 DNA reads TGTGCCAGCTCACCAGTCGTCTCTAGCACAGATACGCAGTATTTT. Supplemented by reference TRBV18 and TRBJ2-3, the full variable domain reads NAGVMQNPRHLVRRRGQEARLRCSPMKGHSHVYWYRQLPEEGLKFMVYLQKENIIDESGMPKERFSAEFPKEGPSILRIQQVVRGDSAAYFCASSPVVSSTDTQYFGPGTRLTVL.

This sequence joins TRBV27 and TRBJ2-7; 7 bases map to TRBD2. The V gene's germline CDR1 is MNHEY and CDR2 SMNVEV (reference sequence). Losses at the gene ends were 2 bases for V and 3 bases for J; bases not matched to a gene: 7. CDR3 size: 15 residues. The CDR3 nucleotides are TGTGCCAGCAGTTTACGGGGGGAGGATCTCTACGAGCAGTACTTC. Translated: CASSLRGEDLYEQYF.

This clonotype was seen at least ten times. J is TRBJ2-7 and V is TRBV6-5, with TRBD2 as a possible D gene (6 bases). CDR1 and CDR2 from the germline V gene are MNHEY and SVGAGI. The CDR3 is 16 amino acids. Trimming removed 2 bases from V and 6 bases from J, with 20 bases in between. The DNA for the CDR3 is TGTGCCAGCAGTTACGCTTCCGGGACTCCATATGGCGAGCAGTACTTC. It specifies CASSYASGTPYGEQYF.

This clonotype was found a few times. The CDR3 protein is CSARASGVGYNEQFF. The CDR3 DNA reads TGCAGTGCTAGAGCTTCGGGAGTAGGCTACAATGAGCAGTTCTTC. The chain has TRBV20-1 and TRBJ2-1; D perhaps matches TRBD2 (6 bases). CDR1 and CDR2 from the germline V gene are DFQATT and SNEGSKA (reference sequence). V dropped 1 base and J dropped 3 bases, with 13 bases sitting between them. The CDR3 is 15 amino acids.